The 17 T cell receptor beta chains reported below all come from one sample, sequenced in a study of shared clonotypes between healthy human individuals. Naive CD8 cells, CD45RO-negative and positively selected for CCR7, excluded terminally differentiated effector memory CD45RA+ cells. Measured with immunoSEQ multiplex PCR; TCRdb has only the in-frame clones, and not every one. In the table there are about 2.1 million clones, 93% of which are singletons. The sample taken for sequencing was naive CD8+ T cells from PBMCs. The receptor source for this set is a man aged 18 to 30 in good health. Some clones in this sample may be carry-over from other donors' samples.

This clone appeared a single time. The chain has TRBV11-2 and TRBJ2-1, with TRBD1 identical over 9 bases. The CDR3 runs 16 residues. V was pared by 5 bases and J by 7 bases, with 12 bases of the junction left unmatched. CDR1 is SGHAT and CDR2 is FQNNGV in the germline V gene. The CDR3 sequence: CASSLWDREKINEQFF. The CDR3 nucleotides read TGTGCCAGCAGCCTATGGGACAGGGAAAAAATAAATGAGCAGTTCTTC.

The chain's CDR3 is CASSSPLVHEQYF. The DNA for the CDR3 is TGTGCCAGCAGCTCTCCACTAGTGCACGAGCAGTACTTC. This chain connects TRBV7-9 to TRBJ2-7, with a possible D match to TRBD2 (5 bases). The germline V and J ends were trimmed by 4 bases and 5 bases, with 12 bases remaining between them. The CDR3 runs to 13 residues. Germline-derived CDR1 and CDR2 are SEHNR and FQNEAQ (reference sequence).

J is TRBJ2-7 and V is TRBV4-1; D perhaps matches TRBD2 (6 bases). This CDR3 has 14 residues. V lost 1 base and J lost 5, with 12 bases in between. Germline V gene lookup returns CDR1 MGHRA and CDR2 YSYEKL. The CDR3 spells CASSQGLWGDEQYF. The CDR3 nucleotides are TGCGCCAGCAGCCAAGGTCTCTGGGGGGACGAGCAGTACTTC.

The chain has TRBV6-5 and TRBJ1-2; no clear D gene. CDR1 is MNHEY and CDR2 is SVGAGI in the germline V gene. Trimming removed 0 bases at V and 7 bases at J, with 12 bases between. The CDR3 totals 14 residues. For the CDR3, the DNA is TGTGCCAGCAGTTACTCGATGACGCCGTTTGGCTACACCTTC. Its translation is CASSYSMTPFGYTF.

V is TRBV18 and J is TRBJ2-7; TRBD1 aligns across 7 bases. With V trimmed by 4 bases and J by 4 bases, 7 bases remained unmatched. Germline V gene sequence: CDR1 KGHSH, CDR2 LQKENI. This CDR3 has 14 amino acids. The CDR3 here is CASSLAGTVYEQYF. CDR3 sequence (DNA): TGTGCCAGCTCACTTGCCGGGACAGTATACGAGCAGTACTTC.

This clone was seen a single time. The chain employs TRBV30 and TRBJ2-5; D gene unclear. The DNA end is more similar to TRBJ2-7, so the J call may be wrong. The CDR3 loop spans 14 amino acids. Germline V gene lookup returns CDR1 GTSNPN and CDR2 SVGIG (reference sequence). Here the CDR3 reads CAWRDVRHTYEQYF. The CDR3 DNA reads TGTGCCTGGAGGGACGTACGCCACACCTACGAGCAGTACTTC.

This clone was found once. The V call is TRBV30, the J call TRBJ1-2; D gene ambiguous. Trimming cost V 4 bases and J 8 bases, with 20 bases left between them. There are 14 residues in the CDR3. Germline CDR1 is GTSNPN and CDR2 is SVGIG (reference sequence). CDR3 in DNA: TGTGCCTGGATCGCGTTAAATCCCCGAGGGGGCTACACCTTC. This sequence encodes CAWIALNPRGGYTF. The variable domain in full, with the rest retrieved from reference TRBV30 and TRBJ1-2, is SQTIHQWPATLVQPVGSPLSLECTVEGTSNPNLYWYRQAAGRGLQLLFYSVGIGQISSEVPQNLSASRPQDRQFILSSKKLLLSDSGFYLCAWIALNPRGGYTFGSGTRLTVV.

The gene calls are TRBV5-1 and TRBJ1-1, with D possibly matching TRBD1 (6 bases). Between the trimmed V and J ends, which lost 3 bases and 5 bases, there was a span of 14 bases. The CDR3 extends over 14 amino acids. Germline values: CDR1 SGHRS, CDR2 YFSETQ. The CDR3 DNA follows: TGCGCCAGCAGCTCACCCGGGGGCTGGACTGAAGCTTTCTTT. Residues: CASSSPGGWTEAFF.

The chain couples TRBV4-2 to TRBJ2-1; D uncertain. Germline V gene sequence: CDR1 LGHNA, CDR2 YNFKEQ. The CDR3 is made up of 12 amino acids. Trimming stripped 0 bases from V and 10 bases from J, with 7 bases between. The CDR3 here is CASSQDSVEQFF. DNA of the CDR3: TGTGCCAGCAGCCAAGACAGCGTCGAGCAGTTCTTC.

This chain links TRBV11-2 with TRBJ2-7; D gene unclear. Between the trimmed V and J ends, which lost 4 bases and 6 bases, there was a span of 7 bases. Germline CDR1 reads SGHAT; CDR2 reads FQNNGV. CDR3 length: 11 amino acids. The CDR3 region is CASSSLREQYF. The CDR3 DNA sequence: TGTGCCAGCAGCTCACTACGCGAGCAGTACTTC.

This chain joins TRBV27 and TRBJ2-5, with 11 bases that match TRBD2. The junction had 5 bases not matched to a gene; V was cut back by 6 bases and J by 5 bases. This CDR3 is built from 14 residues. Germline assignment: CDR1 MNHEY and CDR2 SMNVEV (reference sequence). CDR3 loop: CASSIAGGRETQYF. CDR3 sequence (DNA): TGTGCCAGCAGCATAGCGGGAGGGAGGGAGACCCAGTACTTC.

V and J are TRBV6-1 and TRBJ2-1; D is perhaps TRBD1 or TRBD2 (5 bases each). Trimming removed 1 base at V and 2 bases at J, with 12 bases between. There are 16 residues in the CDR3. CDR1 and CDR2 from the germline V gene are MNHNS and SASEGT. CDR3 nucleotide sequence: TGTGCCAGCAGTGAAGATGGGGGAGCGGCCTACAATGAGCAGTTCTTC. Its translation is CASSEDGGAAYNEQFF.

Only one count was recorded for this clone. The chain has TRBV11-2 and TRBJ1-2; no definite D call. Trimming shortened V by 2 bases and J by 2 bases, and 6 bases separated the two germline ends. This CDR3 is built from 13 residues. Per the germline V gene, CDR1 is SGHAT and CDR2 is FQNNGV. The CDR3 reads CASSLITNYGYTF. In DNA, the CDR3 is TGTGCCAGCAGCTTAATTACAAACTATGGCTACACCTTC.

This chain connects TRBV7-6 to TRBJ2-2; no clear D gene. V was trimmed by 3 bases and J by 7 bases, leaving 12 bases between them. Germline values: CDR1 SGHVS, CDR2 FNYEAQ. The CDR3 loop spans 14 amino acids. The CDR3 protein is CASSFYTEDGELFF. CDR3 nucleotide sequence: TGTGCCAGCAGCTTTTATACGGAAGACGGGGAGCTGTTTTTT.

The genes are TRBV6-1 and TRBJ2-3; 7 bases line up with TRBD1. V gave up 6 bases and J gave up 2 bases; unmatched junction bases: 11. The CDR3 runs 16 residues. Germline CDR1 reads MNHNS; CDR2 reads SASEGT. In DNA form, the CDR3 reads TGTGCCAGCAGCGAACAGACCGGGACAGACACAGATACGCAGTATTTT. Protein product: CASSEQTGTDTDTQYF.

The chain couples TRBV10-1 to TRBJ2-1; tentatively, D is TRBD1 or TRBD2 (5 bases each). The germline V gene has CDR1 WNHNN and CDR2 SYGVQD (reference sequence). The CDR3 runs to 17 residues. V lost 2 bases, J lost 1 base, and 15 bases lay in between. Here the CDR3 reads CASSERAGGQSYNEQFF. In DNA, the CDR3 is TGCGCCAGCAGTGAGAGAGCCGGAGGACAATCCTACAATGAGCAGTTCTTC.

V gene TRBV11-2 combines with J gene TRBJ2-1; D is unclear. Germline CDR1 SGHAT, CDR2 FQNNGV. There are 15 residues in the CDR3. V gave up 5 bases and J gave up 6 bases, with 17 bases separating them. For the CDR3, the DNA is TGTGCCAGCAGCCCTCGCGAGGTCCTGAGCAATGAGCAGTTCTTC. Protein: CASSPREVLSNEQFF. Full variable domain (remainder filled in from reference TRBV11-2 and TRBJ2-1): EAGVAQSPRYKIIEKRQSVAFWCNPISGHATLYWYQQILGQGPKLLIQFQNNGVVDDSQLPKDRFSAERLKGVDSTLKIQPAKLEDSAVYLCASSPREVLSNEQFFGPGTRLTVL.